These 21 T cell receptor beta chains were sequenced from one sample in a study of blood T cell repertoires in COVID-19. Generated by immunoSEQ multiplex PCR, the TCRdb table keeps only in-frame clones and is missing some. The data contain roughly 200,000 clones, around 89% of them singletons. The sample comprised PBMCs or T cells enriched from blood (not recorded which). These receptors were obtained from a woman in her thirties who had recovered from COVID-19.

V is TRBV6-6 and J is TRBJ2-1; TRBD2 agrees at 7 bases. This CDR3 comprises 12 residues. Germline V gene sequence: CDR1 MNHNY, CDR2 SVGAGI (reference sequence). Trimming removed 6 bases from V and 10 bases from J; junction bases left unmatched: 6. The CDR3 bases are TGTGCCAGCAGCACCCTAGCGGACGAGCAGTTCTTC. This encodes CASSTLADEQFF.

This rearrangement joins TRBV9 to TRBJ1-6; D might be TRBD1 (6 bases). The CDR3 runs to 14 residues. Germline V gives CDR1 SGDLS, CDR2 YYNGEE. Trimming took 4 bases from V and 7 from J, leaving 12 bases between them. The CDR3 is CASSIGQFNSPLHF. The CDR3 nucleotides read TGTGCCAGCAGCATCGGACAGTTCAATTCACCCCTCCACTTT.

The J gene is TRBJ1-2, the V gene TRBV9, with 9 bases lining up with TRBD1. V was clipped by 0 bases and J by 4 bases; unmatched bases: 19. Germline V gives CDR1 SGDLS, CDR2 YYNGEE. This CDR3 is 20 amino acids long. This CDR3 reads CASSVGIVAGTGSGGYGYTF. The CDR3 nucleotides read TGTGCCAGCAGCGTAGGGATCGTAGCCGGGACAGGGAGTGGTGGCTATGGCTACACCTTC.

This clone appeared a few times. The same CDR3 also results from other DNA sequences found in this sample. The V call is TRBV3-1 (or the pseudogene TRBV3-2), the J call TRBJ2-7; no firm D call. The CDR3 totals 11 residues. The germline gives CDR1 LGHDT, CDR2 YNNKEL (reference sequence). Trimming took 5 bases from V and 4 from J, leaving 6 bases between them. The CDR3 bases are TGTGCCAGCAGCTACAGTTACGAGCAGTACTTC. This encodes CASSYSYEQYF.

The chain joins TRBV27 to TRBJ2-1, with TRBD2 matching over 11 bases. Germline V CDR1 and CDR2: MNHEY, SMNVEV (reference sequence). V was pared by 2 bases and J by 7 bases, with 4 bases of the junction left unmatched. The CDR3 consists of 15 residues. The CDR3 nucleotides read TGTGCCAGCAGTTTAAAGGCTAGCGGGGGGAATGAGCAGTTCTTC. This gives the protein CASSLKASGGNEQFF.

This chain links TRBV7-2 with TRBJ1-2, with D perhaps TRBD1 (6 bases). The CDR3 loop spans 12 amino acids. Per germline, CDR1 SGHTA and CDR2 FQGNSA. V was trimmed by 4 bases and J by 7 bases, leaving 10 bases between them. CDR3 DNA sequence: TGTGCCAGCAGCTCACAGGGCGGTGGCTACACCTTC. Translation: CASSSQGGGYTF.

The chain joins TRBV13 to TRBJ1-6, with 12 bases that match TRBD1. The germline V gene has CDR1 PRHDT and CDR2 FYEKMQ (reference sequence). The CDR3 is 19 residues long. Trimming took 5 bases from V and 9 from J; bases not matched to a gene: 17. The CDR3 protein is CASSLTLYTGQGASSPLHF. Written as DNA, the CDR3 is TGTGCCAGCAGCCTAACCCTTTATACGGGACAGGGGGCATCTTCACCCCTCCACTTT.

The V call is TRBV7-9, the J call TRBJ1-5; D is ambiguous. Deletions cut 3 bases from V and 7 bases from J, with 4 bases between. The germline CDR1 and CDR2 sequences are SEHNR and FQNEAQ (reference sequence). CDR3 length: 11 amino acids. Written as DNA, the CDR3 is TGTGCCAGCAGCTTCAGGCAGCCCCAGCATTTT. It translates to CASSFRQPQHF.

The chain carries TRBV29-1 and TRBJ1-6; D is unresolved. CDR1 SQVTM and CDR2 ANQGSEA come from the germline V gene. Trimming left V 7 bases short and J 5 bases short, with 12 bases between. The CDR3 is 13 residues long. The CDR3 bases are TGCAGCGCCCGTGAGGGAGATAATTCACCCCTCCACTTT. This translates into CSAREGDNSPLHF.

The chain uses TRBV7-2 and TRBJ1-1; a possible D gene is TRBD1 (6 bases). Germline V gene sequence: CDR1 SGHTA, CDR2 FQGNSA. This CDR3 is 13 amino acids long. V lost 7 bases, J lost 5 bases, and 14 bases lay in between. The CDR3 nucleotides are TGTGCCAGCACCGAGGGGGGGTTTACTGAAGCTTTCTTT. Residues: CASTEGGFTEAFF.

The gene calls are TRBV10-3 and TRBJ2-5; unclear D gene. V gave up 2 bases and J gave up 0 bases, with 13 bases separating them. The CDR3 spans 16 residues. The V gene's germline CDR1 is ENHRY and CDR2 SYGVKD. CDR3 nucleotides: TGTGCCATCAGTGAGAATAGCTGGTATTACCAAGAGACCCAGTACTTC. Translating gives CAISENSWYYQETQYF.

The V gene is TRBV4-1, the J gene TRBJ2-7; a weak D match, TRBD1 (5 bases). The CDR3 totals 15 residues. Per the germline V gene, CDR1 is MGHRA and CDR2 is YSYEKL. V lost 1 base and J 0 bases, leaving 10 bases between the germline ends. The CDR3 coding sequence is TGCGCCAGCAGCCAAGGTCAGGGCCCCTCCTACGAGCAGTACTTC. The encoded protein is CASSQGQGPSYEQYF.

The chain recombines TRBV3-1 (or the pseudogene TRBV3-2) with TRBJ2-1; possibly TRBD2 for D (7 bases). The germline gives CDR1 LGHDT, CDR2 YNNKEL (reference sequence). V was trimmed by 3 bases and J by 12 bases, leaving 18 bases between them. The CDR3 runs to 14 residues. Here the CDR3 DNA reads TGTGCCAGCAGCCAGTGGCAGGGGAGGGGAGGGCAGTTCTTC. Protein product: CASSQWQGRGGQFF.

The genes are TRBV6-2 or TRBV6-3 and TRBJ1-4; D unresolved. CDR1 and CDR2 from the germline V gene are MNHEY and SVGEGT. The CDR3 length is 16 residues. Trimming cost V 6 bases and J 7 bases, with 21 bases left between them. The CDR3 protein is CASSHARREGSEKLFF. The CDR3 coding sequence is TGTGCCAGCAGCCACGCTCGACGGGAGGGTAGTGAAAAACTGTTTTTT.

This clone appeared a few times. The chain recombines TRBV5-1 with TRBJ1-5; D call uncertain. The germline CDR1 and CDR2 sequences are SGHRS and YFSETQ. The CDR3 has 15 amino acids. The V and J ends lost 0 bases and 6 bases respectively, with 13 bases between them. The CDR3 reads CASSLGGVVGQPQHF. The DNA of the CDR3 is TGCGCCAGCAGCTTGGGCGGGGTAGTGGGTCAGCCCCAGCATTTT.

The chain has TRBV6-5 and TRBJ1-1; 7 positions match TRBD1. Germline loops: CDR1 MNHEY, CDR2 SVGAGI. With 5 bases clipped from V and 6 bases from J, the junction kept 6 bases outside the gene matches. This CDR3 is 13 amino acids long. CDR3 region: CASSRDSLAEAFF. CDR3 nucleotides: TGTGCCAGCAGTAGGGACAGTCTAGCTGAAGCTTTCTTT.

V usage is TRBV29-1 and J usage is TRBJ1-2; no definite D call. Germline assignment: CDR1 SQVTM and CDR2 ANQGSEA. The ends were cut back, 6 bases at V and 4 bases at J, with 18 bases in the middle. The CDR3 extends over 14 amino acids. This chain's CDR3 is CSVDRDLRTYGYTF. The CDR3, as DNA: TGCAGCGTCGACCGGGATCTGAGGACCTATGGCTACACCTTC.

The CDR3 DNA follows: TGTGCCAGCATCCAGGGAACCTGGGAGACCCAGTACTTC. Translation: CASIQGTWETQYF. The chain is built from TRBV6-5 and TRBJ2-5; a possible D gene is TRBD1 (5 bases). This CDR3 is 13 amino acids long. Per germline, CDR1 MNHEY and CDR2 SVGAGI. With 7 bases removed from V and 5 bases from J, the gap between germline ends came to 14 bases.

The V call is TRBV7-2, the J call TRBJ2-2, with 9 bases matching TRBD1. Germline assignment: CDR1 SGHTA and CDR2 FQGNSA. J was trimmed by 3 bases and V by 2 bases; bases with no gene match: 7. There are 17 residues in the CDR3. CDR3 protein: CASSLTWDRVDTGELFF. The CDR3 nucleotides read TGTGCCAGCAGCTTAACGTGGGACAGGGTAGACACCGGGGAGCTGTTTTTT. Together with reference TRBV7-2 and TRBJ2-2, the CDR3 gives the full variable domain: GAGVSQSPSNKVTEKGKDVELRCDPISGHTALYWYRQSLGQGLEFLIYFQGNSAPDKSGLPSDRFSAERTGGSVSTLTIQRTQQEDSAVYLCASSLTWDRVDTGELFFGEGSRLTVL.

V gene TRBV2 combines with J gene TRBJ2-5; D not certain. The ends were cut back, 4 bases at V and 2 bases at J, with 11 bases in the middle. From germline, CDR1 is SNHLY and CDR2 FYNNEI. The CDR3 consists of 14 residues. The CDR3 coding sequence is TGTGCCAGCAGTGTAGAACAGTTTCAAGAGACCCAGTACTTC. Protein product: CASSVEQFQETQYF.

CDR3 DNA sequence: TGCGCCAGCACCCTACAAGAGGGCGCAGGTAAAGGCTACACCTTC. Protein: CASTLQEGAGKGYTF. The V call is TRBV4-1, the J call TRBJ1-2, with D uncertain. Germline V gene data show CDR1 as MGHRA and CDR2 as YSYEKL. The CDR3 totals 15 residues. V dropped 7 bases and J dropped 8 bases, with 23 bases sitting between them.